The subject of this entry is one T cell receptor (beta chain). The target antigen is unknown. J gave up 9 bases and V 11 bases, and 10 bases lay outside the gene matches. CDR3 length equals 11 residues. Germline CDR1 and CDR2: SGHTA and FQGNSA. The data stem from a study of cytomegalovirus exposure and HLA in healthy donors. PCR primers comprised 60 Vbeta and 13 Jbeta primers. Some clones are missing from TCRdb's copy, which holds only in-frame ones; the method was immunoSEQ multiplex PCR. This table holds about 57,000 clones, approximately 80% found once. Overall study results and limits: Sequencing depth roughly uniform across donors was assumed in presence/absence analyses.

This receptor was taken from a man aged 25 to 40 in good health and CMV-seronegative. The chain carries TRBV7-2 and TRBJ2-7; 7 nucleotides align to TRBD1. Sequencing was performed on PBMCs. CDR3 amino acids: CAVGQVDGQYF. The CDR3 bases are TGTGCCGTTGGACAGGTTGATGGGCAGTACTTC. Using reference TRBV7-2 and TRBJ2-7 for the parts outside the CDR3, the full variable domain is GAGVSQSPSNKVTEKGKDVELRCDPISGHTALYWYRQSLGQGLEFLIYFQGNSAPDKSGLPSDRFSAERTGGSVSTLTIQRTQQEDSAVYLCAVGQVDGQYFGPGTRLTVT.